The 28 T cell receptor beta chains given below trace back to one sample, sequenced in a study of CD4 T cells in relation to SARS-CoV-2 and coronaviruses. Sequencing used immunoSEQ multiplex PCR; TCRdb keeps in-frame clones, though not all of them. Among about 37,000 clones listed, roughly 85% were seen once. Specimen: memory CD4+ T cells from PBMCs. These receptors all come from an adult with COVID-19.

This chain uses TRBV7-9 with TRBJ1-2, with 10 bases matching TRBD1. Germline CDR1 SEHNR, CDR2 FQNEAQ (reference sequence). The CDR3 contains 15 residues. The V segment lost 5 bases and the J segment 3 bases; nucleotides outside the gene matches: 6. The CDR3 reads CASSRGQGEDYGYTF. CDR3 bases: TGTGCCAGCAGCCGTGGACAGGGGGAGGACTATGGCTACACCTTC.

The chain is built from TRBV7-3 and TRBJ1-1; no firm D call. The CDR3 runs 13 residues. Germline CDR1 reads SGHTA; CDR2 reads FQGTGA. V lost 5 bases, J lost 1 base, and 8 bases lay in between. The CDR3 is CASSIRRNTEAFF. The CDR3 DNA sequence: TGTGCCAGCAGCATACGGAGGAACACTGAAGCTTTCTTT.

The rearrangement joins TRBV4-3 to TRBJ2-5, with D perhaps TRBD1 (5 bases). Trimming removed 3 bases from V and 7 bases from J, with 9 bases in between. Germline CDR1 and CDR2: LGHNA and YSLEER. CDR3 length: 12 amino acids. CDR3 sequence reads: CASSQDRGTQYF. The CDR3 bases are TGCGCCAGCAGCCAGGATAGGGGGACCCAGTACTTC.

The chain is built from TRBV3-1 (or the pseudogene TRBV3-2) and TRBJ2-3; D gene unclear. The CDR3 loop spans 15 amino acids. Trimming took off 2 bases at V and 0 bases at J, with 9 bases between the two ends. In germline, CDR1 is LGHDT, CDR2 YNNKEL (reference sequence). CDR3 in DNA: TGTGCCAGCAGCCAATCCGACGTTAGCACAGATACGCAGTATTTT. Protein product: CASSQSDVSTDTQYF.

This chain joins TRBV19 and TRBJ1-2; maybe TRBD1 (6 bases). The CDR3 loop spans 15 amino acids. Trimming shortened V by 5 bases and J by 4 bases, and 17 bases separated the two germline ends. Germline CDR1 and CDR2: LNHDA and SQIVND (reference sequence). The CDR3 spells CASSLGGDWGYGYTF. As DNA, the CDR3 is TGTGCCAGTAGTCTTGGGGGCGACTGGGGCTATGGCTACACCTTC.

The rearrangement uses TRBV7-2 and TRBJ2-7; 7 bases line up with TRBD2. The ends lost 5 bases at V and 0 bases at J; junction bases unmatched: 4. The CDR3 runs 14 residues. Germline CDR1 is SGHTA and CDR2 is FQGNSA. As DNA, the CDR3 is TGTGCCAGCAGCAAACTAGCGCGCTCCTACGAGCAGTACTTC. Protein product: CASSKLARSYEQYF. The full variable domain, completed using reference TRBV7-2 and TRBJ2-7, is GAGVSQSPSNKVTEKGKDVELRCDPISGHTALYWYRQSLGQGLEFLIYFQGNSAPDKSGLPSDRFSAERTGGSVSTLTIQRTQQEDSAVYLCASSKLARSYEQYFGPGTRLTVT.

The rearrangement joins TRBV3-1 (or the pseudogene TRBV3-2) to TRBJ2-5; TRBD2 is a possible D gene (6 bases). Trimming removed 5 bases at V and 5 bases at J, with 15 bases between. CDR1 and CDR2 (germline): LGHDT, YNNKEL (reference sequence). The CDR3 is 14 residues long. The CDR3 sequence is CASSTTSSVETQYF. In DNA, the CDR3 is TGTGCCAGCAGCACAACTTCTAGCGTCGAGACCCAGTACTTC.

The CDR3 protein is CASRGVGTGVIADTQYF. The CDR3 DNA follows: TGTGCCAGTAGAGGGGTGGGGACAGGTGTTATCGCAGATACGCAGTATTTT. The chain couples TRBV19 to TRBJ2-3, with 8 positions matching TRBD1. This CDR3 has 17 residues. CDR1 and CDR2 (germline): LNHDA, SQIVND (reference sequence). The trim removed 6 bases at V and 4 bases at J, leaving 15 bases unmatched.

This sequence joins TRBV28 and TRBJ1-4; D ambiguous. Germline assignment: CDR1 MDHEN and CDR2 SYDVKM. This CDR3 comprises 13 residues. Trimming shortened V by 6 bases and J by 0 bases, and 5 bases separated the two germline ends. The CDR3 DNA reads TGTGCCAGCAGGTACACAACTAATGAAAAACTGTTTTTT. Its translation is CASRYTTNEKLFF. Full variable domain (missing parts from reference TRBV28 and TRBJ1-4): DVKVTQSSRYLVKRTGEKVFLECVQDMDHENMFWYRQDPGLGLRLIYFSYDVKMKEKGDIPEGYSVSREKKERFSLILESASTNQTSMYLCASRYTTNEKLFFGSGTQLSVL.

This chain uses TRBV18 with TRBJ1-1, with a tentative D call TRBD1 (6 bases). There are 14 residues in the CDR3. The ends were cut back, 6 bases at V and 1 base at J, with 12 bases in the middle. Looked up from germline, CDR1 is KGHSH and CDR2 is LQKENI. The CDR3 sequence is CASSPGVENTEAFF. The CDR3 DNA reads as TGTGCCAGCTCCCCAGGGGTGGAGAACACTGAAGCTTTCTTT.

The chain is built from TRBV29-1 and TRBJ2-5; TRBD1 agrees at 11 bases. Germline CDR1 reads SQVTM; CDR2 reads ANQGSEA. With V trimmed by 4 bases and J by 4 bases, 5 bases remained unmatched. The CDR3 sequence is 14 residues long. CDR3 protein: CSVAGGQGVETQYF. The CDR3 DNA is TGCAGCGTTGCCGGGGGACAGGGGGTAGAGACCCAGTACTTC.

The chain recombines TRBV2 with TRBJ1-6, with 9 bases lining up with TRBD1. The CDR3 sequence is 14 residues long. The germline CDR1 and CDR2 sequences are SNHLY and FYNNEI. V lost 10 bases to trimming and J lost 13 bases; unmatched junction nucleotides: 14. CDR3 DNA: TGTGCCACTGTTGCCGGGACAGGGATGAGCCCCCTCCACTTT. It yields the protein CATVAGTGMSPLHF.

The chain uses TRBV15 and TRBJ1-4; D is undetermined. Germline-derived CDR1 and CDR2 are LNHNV and YYDKDF (reference sequence). The CDR3 length is 15 residues. V lost 0 bases and J lost 8, with 13 bases in between. The DNA of the CDR3 is TGTGCCACCAGCAGAGATCTGCTATCTGGCGAAAAACTGTTTTTT. This gives the protein CATSRDLLSGEKLFF.

V and J are TRBV25-1 and TRBJ2-1, with 10 bases lining up with TRBD1. The length of the CDR3 is 16 residues. J lost 3 bases, V lost 2 bases, and 4 bases had no gene match. The germline gives CDR1 MGHDK, CDR2 SYGVNS. The CDR3 region is CASSELGTGDYNEQFF. CDR3 coding DNA: TGTGCCAGCAGTGAACTGGGGACAGGGGACTACAATGAGCAGTTCTTC.

The CDR3 DNA follows: TGTGCCACCAGTGACCCCGGGACAGGGTCCTACGAGCAGTACTTC. Encoded protein: CATSDPGTGSYEQYF. The J gene is TRBJ2-7, the V gene TRBV24-1; 9 positions agree with TRBD1. V dropped 4 bases and J dropped 1; count of bases not matched to a gene: 4. The CDR3 runs 15 residues. Germline V CDR1 and CDR2: KGHDR, SFDVKD.

The chain links TRBV6-5 to TRBJ1-3; D may be TRBD1 (5 bases). Germline V lookup: CDR1 MNHEY, CDR2 SVGAGI. The CDR3 extends over 15 amino acids. Trimming pared 1 base from V and 0 bases from J, leaving 7 bases between. CDR3 sequence reads: CASSYWDGSGNTIYF. The CDR3 DNA reads TGTGCCAGCAGTTACTGGGACGGCTCTGGAAACACCATATATTTT.

This chain connects TRBV3-1 (or the pseudogene TRBV3-2) to TRBJ2-1; no clear D gene. The CDR3 contains 14 residues. V was pared by 4 bases and J by 6 bases, with 13 bases between. The V gene's germline CDR1 is LGHDT and CDR2 YNNKEL (reference sequence). The CDR3 sequence is CASSPTNAANEQFF. The CDR3 DNA sequence: TGTGCCAGCAGCCCTACCAACGCGGCCAATGAGCAGTTCTTC.

The V and J genes are TRBV30 and TRBJ2-5; maybe TRBD1 (6 bases). The CDR3 runs to 13 residues. In germline, CDR1 is GTSNPN, CDR2 SVGIG (reference sequence). Deletions cut 4 bases from V and 4 bases from J, with 13 bases between. This CDR3 is CAWTAKGVETQYF. The CDR3 nucleotides read TGTGCCTGGACCGCAAAGGGGGTAGAGACCCAGTACTTC.

This clone was detected only a few times. V gene TRBV7-2 combines with J gene TRBJ1-2; the match to TRBD1 covers 9 bases. Trimming at V came to 5 bases and at J to 6 bases, leaving 7 bases not matched to a gene. The germline V gene encodes CDR1 SGHTA and CDR2 FQGNSA. The CDR3 totals 14 residues. CDR3 DNA sequence: TGTGCCAGCAGCATAACGGGACAGGGTCATGGCTACACCTTC. As protein: CASSITGQGHGYTF.

This clone was seen once. The rearrangement links TRBV21-1 to TRBJ1-4. TRBV21-1 is described as a pseudogene. CDR3 length: 15 amino acids. CDR3 DNA: TGTGCCAGCAGCAAAGTCCCGAAGATCCGAGAAAAACTGTTTTTT. The encoded protein is CASSKVPKIREKLFF.

The chain employs TRBV19 and TRBJ1-4, with D uncertain. Germline CDR1 LNHDA, CDR2 SQIVND (reference sequence). The V end was cut by 4 bases, the J end by 4 bases, with 19 bases between. The length of the CDR3 is 17 residues. CDR3 nucleotides: TGTGCCAGTAGTAACCTGGGCGCGCCTTCTTTTAATGAAAAACTGTTTTTT. Translated, it gives CASSNLGAPSFNEKLFF.

The V call is TRBV5-6, the J call TRBJ1-2, with D possibly being TRBD1 (5 bases). This CDR3 has 12 residues. Trimming left V 4 bases short and J 7 bases short, with 11 bases between. Germline V gives CDR1 SGHDT, CDR2 YYEEEE. The CDR3 sequence is CASSQTGPGYTF. CDR3 DNA sequence: TGTGCCAGCAGCCAAACAGGACCTGGCTACACCTTC.

The chain joins TRBV30 to TRBJ1-6; tentatively, D is TRBD1 (5 bases). CDR1 is GTSNPN, CDR2 SVGIG, per germline (reference sequence). The V and J ends lost 0 bases and 6 bases respectively, with 15 bases between them. The CDR3 totals 16 residues. CDR3 DNA: TGTGCCTGGAGTGTCCTTCCGGGACGGGGTAATTCACCCCTCCACTTT. Residues: CAWSVLPGRGNSPLHF.

V is TRBV18 and J is TRBJ2-5; D unresolved. CDR3 length: 14 residues. The V end was cut by 1 base, the J end by 2 bases, with 8 bases between. Germline CDR1 KGHSH, CDR2 LQKENI. The CDR3 spells CASSPLPEQETQYF. As DNA, the CDR3 is TGTGCCAGCTCACCACTTCCAGAGCAAGAGACCCAGTACTTC.

This sequence joins TRBV2 and TRBJ2-2; D perhaps matches TRBD2 (6 bases). V gave up 2 bases and J gave up 6 bases, with 10 bases separating them. CDR3 length equals 14 residues. CDR1 and CDR2 (germline): SNHLY, FYNNEI. CDR3 sequence (DNA): TGTGCCAGCAGTGAAAACTGGGAGGCCGGGGAGCTGTTTTTT. The encoded protein is CASSENWEAGELFF.

This chain connects TRBV5-1 to TRBJ2-1, with TRBD1 identical over 11 bases. Germline V gives CDR1 SGHRS, CDR2 YFSETQ. The length of the CDR3 is 14 residues. V shed 0 bases and J 9 bases; nucleotides not matched to a gene: 2. CDR3 nucleotides: TGCGCCAGCAGCTTGGGGACAGGGGGCTTTGAGCAGTTCTTC. The encoded protein is CASSLGTGGFEQFF.

Concerning this clone itself: In the same sample, other DNA sequences code for this CDR3. The gene calls are TRBV3-1 (or the pseudogene TRBV3-2) and TRBJ2-7, with D unresolved. Germline loops: CDR1 LGHDT, CDR2 YNNKEL (reference sequence). CDR3 length equals 14 residues. Trimming removed 2 bases at V and 3 bases at J, with 11 bases between. Here the CDR3 reads CASSQSPRVYEQYF. CDR3 DNA sequence: TGTGCCAGCAGCCAAAGTCCTAGGGTCTACGAGCAGTACTTC.

The rearrangement links TRBV30 to TRBJ2-7; a possible D gene is TRBD1 (6 bases). Germline V gene sequence: CDR1 GTSNPN, CDR2 SVGIG (reference sequence). V dropped 2 bases and J dropped 2 bases, with 25 bases sitting between them. The CDR3 totals 18 residues. The DNA of the CDR3 is TGTGCCTGGAGTAGAAATCCAACCACAGGGACACCTGCCTACGAGCAGTACTTC. Translating gives CAWSRNPTTGTPAYEQYF.